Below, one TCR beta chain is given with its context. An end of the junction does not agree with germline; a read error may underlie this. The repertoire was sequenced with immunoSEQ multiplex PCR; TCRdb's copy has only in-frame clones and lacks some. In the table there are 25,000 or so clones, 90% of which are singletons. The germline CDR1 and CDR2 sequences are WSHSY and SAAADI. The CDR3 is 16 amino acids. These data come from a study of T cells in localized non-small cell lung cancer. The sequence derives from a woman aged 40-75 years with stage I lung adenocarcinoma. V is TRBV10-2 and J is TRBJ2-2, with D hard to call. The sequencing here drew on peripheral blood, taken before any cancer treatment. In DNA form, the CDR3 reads TGCACCAGCAGTGCCCACAGACGAATCAACACCGGGGAGCTGTTTTTT. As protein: CTSSAHRRINTGELFF.